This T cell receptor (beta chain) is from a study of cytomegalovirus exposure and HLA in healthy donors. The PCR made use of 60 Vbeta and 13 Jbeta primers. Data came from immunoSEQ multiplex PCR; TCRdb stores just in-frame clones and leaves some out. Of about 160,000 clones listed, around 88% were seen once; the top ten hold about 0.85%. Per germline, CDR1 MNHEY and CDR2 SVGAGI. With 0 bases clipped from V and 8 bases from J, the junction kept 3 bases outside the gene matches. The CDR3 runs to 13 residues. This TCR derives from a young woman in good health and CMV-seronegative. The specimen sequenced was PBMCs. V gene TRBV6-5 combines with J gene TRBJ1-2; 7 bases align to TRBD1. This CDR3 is CASSYSVDRGYTF. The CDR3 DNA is TGTGCCAGCAGTTACTCTGTGGACAGGGGCTACACCTTC.